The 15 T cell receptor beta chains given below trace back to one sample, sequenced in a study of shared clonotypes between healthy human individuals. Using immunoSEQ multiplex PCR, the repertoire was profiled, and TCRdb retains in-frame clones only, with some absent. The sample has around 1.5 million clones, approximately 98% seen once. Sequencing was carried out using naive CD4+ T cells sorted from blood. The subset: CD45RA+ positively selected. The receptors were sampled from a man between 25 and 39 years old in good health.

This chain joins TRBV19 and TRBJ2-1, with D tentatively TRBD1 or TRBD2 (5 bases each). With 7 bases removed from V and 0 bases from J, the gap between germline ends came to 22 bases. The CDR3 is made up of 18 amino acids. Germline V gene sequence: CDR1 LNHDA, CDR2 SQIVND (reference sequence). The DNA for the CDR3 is TGTGCCAGTACTCGGTCGCCGAGGGGACGGAGCTCCTACAATGAGCAGTTCTTC. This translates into CASTRSPRGRSSYNEQFF.

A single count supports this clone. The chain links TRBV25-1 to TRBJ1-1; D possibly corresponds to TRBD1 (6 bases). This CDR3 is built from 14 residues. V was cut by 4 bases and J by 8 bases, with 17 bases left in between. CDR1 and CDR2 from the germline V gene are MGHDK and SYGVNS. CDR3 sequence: CASSGGGARREAFF. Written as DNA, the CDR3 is TGTGCCAGCAGTGGTGGGGGGGCTCGTCGGGAAGCTTTCTTT.

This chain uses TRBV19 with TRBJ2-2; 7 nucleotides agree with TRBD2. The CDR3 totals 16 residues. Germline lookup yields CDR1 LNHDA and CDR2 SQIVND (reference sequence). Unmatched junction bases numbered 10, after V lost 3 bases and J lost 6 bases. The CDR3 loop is CASSIAGAVESGELFF. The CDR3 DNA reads TGTGCCAGTAGTATTGCGGGAGCGGTCGAGTCCGGGGAGCTGTTTTTT.

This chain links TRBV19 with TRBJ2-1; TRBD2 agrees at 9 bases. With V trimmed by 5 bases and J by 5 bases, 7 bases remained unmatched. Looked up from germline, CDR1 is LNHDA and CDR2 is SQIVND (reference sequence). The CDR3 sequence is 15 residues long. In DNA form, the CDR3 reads TGTGCCAGTAGTCCAAGGACTAGCGTCCACAATGAGCAGTTCTTC. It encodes CASSPRTSVHNEQFF.

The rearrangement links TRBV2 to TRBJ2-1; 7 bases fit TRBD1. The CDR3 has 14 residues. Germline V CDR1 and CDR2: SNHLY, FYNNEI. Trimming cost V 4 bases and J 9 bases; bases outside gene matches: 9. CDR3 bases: TGTGCCAGCAGTGTTAGGGGGCGCAGGGCTGAGCAGTTCTTC. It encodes CASSVRGRRAEQFF.

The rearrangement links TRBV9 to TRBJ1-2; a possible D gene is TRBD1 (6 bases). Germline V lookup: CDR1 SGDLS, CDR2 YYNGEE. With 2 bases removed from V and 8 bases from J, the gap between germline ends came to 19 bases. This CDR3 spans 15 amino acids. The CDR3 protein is CASSVDRTTSEGYTF. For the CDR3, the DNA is TGTGCCAGCAGCGTCGACAGGACTACCTCGGAGGGCTACACCTTC.

In DNA, the CDR3 is TGTGCCATCAGTGAGTCTCCCCTCCGGGGGTTTACTGAAGCTTTCTTT. It is translated as CAISESPLRGFTEAFF. V gene TRBV10-3 combines with J gene TRBJ1-1; a possible D gene is TRBD1 (5 bases). The CDR3 is made up of 16 amino acids. V shed 0 bases and J shed 5 bases, with 16 bases lying between them. In germline, CDR1 is ENHRY, CDR2 SYGVKD.

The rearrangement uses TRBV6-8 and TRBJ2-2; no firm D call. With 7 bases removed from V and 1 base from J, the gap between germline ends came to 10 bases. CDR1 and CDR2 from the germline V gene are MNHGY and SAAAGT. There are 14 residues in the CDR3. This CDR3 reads CASIKARNTGELFF. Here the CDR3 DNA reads TGTGCCAGCATTAAGGCTAGGAACACCGGGGAGCTGTTTTTT.

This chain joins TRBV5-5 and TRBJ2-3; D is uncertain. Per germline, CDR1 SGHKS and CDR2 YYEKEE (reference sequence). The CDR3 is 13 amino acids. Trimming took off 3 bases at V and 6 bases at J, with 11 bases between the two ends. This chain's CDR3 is CASSSGLVDTQYF. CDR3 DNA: TGTGCCAGCAGCTCGGGCCTGGTGGATACGCAGTATTTT.

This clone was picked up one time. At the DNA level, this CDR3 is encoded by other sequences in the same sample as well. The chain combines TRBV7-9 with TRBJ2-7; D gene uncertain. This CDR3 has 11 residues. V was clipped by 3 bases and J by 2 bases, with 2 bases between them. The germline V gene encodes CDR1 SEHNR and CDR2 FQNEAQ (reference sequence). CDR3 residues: CASSLTYEQYF. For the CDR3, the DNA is TGTGCCAGCAGCTTGACCTACGAGCAGTACTTC.

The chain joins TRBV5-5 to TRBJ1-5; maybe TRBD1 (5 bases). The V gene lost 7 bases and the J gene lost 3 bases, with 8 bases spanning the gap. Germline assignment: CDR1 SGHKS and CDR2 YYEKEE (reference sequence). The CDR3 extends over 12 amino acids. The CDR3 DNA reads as TGTGCCAGCGGGGGGACCAATCAGCCCCAGCATTTT. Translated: CASGGTNQPQHF.

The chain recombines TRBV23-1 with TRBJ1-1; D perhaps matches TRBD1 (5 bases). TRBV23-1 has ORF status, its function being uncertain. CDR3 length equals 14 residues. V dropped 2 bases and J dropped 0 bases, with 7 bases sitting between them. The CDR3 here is CASSQQGLNTEAFF. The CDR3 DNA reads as TGCGCCAGCAGTCAACAGGGATTGAACACTGAAGCTTTCTTT.

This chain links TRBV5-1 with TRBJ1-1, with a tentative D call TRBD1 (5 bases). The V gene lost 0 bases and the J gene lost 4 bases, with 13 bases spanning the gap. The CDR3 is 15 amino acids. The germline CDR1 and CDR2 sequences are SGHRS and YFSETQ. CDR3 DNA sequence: TGCGCCAGCAGCTTGGCCGAGGGACTGAGCACTGAAGCTTTCTTT. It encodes CASSLAEGLSTEAFF.

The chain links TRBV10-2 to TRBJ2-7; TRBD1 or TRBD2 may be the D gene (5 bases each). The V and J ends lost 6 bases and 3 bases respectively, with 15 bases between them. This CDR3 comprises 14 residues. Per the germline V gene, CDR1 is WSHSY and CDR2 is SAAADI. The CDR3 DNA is TGCGCCAGCAGCGTACAGGCGGGCAGCTACGAGCAGTACTTC. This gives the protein CASSVQAGSYEQYF.

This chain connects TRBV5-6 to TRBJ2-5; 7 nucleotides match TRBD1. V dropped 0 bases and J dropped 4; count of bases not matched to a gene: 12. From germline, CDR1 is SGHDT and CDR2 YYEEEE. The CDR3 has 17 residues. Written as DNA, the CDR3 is TGTGCCAGCAGCTTGGGACCGACAGGGAATTTTCCAGAGACCCAGTACTTC. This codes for CASSLGPTGNFPETQYF. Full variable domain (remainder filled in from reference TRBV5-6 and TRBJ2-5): DAGVTQSPTHLIKTRGQQVTLRCSPKSGHDTVSWYQQALGQGPQFIFQYYEEEERQRGNFPDRFSGHQFPNYSSELNVNALLLGDSALYLCASSLGPTGNFPETQYFGPGTRLLVL.